This TCR beta chain was profiled in a study of human T cells and chemical hapten exposure (dated by TCRdb to the early 2020s). Looking at the study overall: For sensitization, 2% DPC in acetone was applied to an approximately 2 cm by approximately 2 cm area of upper inner arm skin. Throughout the roughly 24-week study period, patients were also given weekly therapeutic DPC doses on the scalp. Patch tests used Finn chambers with 0.01% DPC on the upper back, scored after 6 days by International Contact Dermatitis Research Group standards. Alopecia areata with under or over 50% scalp involvement, alopecia totalis and alopecia universalis were represented in the patient cohort, which was mostly female. Libraries were combined into a pool for sequencing, and differences in TCR yield between samples came mainly from small differences in library volumes within the pool. Peripheral blood TCR repertoire changes were tracked in vivo in alopecia patients during primary and secondary sensitization to the hapten diphenylcyclopropenone (DPC). Blood samples were taken from patients before sensitization (week 0) and then at 2, 6 and about 24 weeks after DPC sensitization. For TCR sequencing, blood came from over 25 alopecia patients at anywhere from one to four time points (pre-sensitization, 2, 6 and 24 weeks). Beyond this particular receptor, the publication reports: The number of TCRs above 1 in 1000 frequency did not change with DPC sensitization; there was no evidence of global repertoire structure alterations. Because all patients had alopecia, a presumed autoimmune disease, the immune response of the patients might differ from that of healthy individuals. After repeated subsampling, changes were observed in the strength of the expansion versus patch-test correlation and in the threshold at which the correlation became significant. The number of PT1 expanded TCRs positively correlated with patch test score, significant at thresholds 8, 16 and 32 but not 4. Compared with pre-sensitization or healthy control sets, expanded TCRs formed significantly more large CDR3 similarity clusters, which is consistent with antigen-driven responses.

With regard to this clonotype: Its antigen is unknown. Base qualities are not at hand, and no much larger clone is one base apart.

The time point label on this specimen signifies: patch test 2, 6 weeks after DPC sensitization. The treatment or condition label of this sample denotes: therapeutic diphenylcyclopropenone sensitization with weekly scalp DPC. Blood at each patch-test visit was drawn before the patch test was applied. To be eligible, patients had to be aged 18 to 70, diagnosed with alopecia and judged suitable for DPC therapy, while pregnant patients were excluded. Total RNA was isolated from unfractionated whole blood collected in Tempus Blood RNA tubes. Reading from cysteine to phenylalanine, the CDR3 counts 13 amino acids. This entry keeps only the CDR3 DNA: 39 bases, framed from base 1. Libraries were prepared through RACE. Sequenced using a NextSeq 500. Library preparation attached unique molecular identifiers to individual cDNA molecules for quantitative, reproducible TCR counting. From each blood RNA sample, both TCR alpha and TCR beta chains were sequenced. Per the original workflow: A median of about 89,000 TCRs per sample was observed, with a range of roughly 23,224 to 750,000. V, J and CDR3 annotation of the TCR reads was carried out using the Decombinator software suite. For PS versus PT1 abundance plots, all samples were subsampled to the same number of TCRs (28,000). Expanded TCRs were defined as absent before sensitization and observed at least eight times at the 2-week time point. TCRdb cleaned the public reads at Q25 with fastp, built clones with MiXCR and kept in-frame beta chains. Rows matching on CDR3 protein sequence are summarized as one entry with the most common DNA and genes. The V and J calls shown here were made by TCRdb, not taken from the authors' results. The sample data list approximately 95,000 distinct CDR3 sequences, and about an eighth of these were observed just once. Jointly, the top ten make up about 3% of the sample.

The starting material was whole blood, obtained in connection with sensitization to the hapten diphenylcyclopropenone (DPC). The receptor chain draws on TRBV21-1 and TRBJ2-2. TRBV21-1 is flagged as a pseudogene. This sequence originates from a middle-aged woman with alopecia areata. Some clones in this sample may be carry-over from other donors' samples. The DNA sequence is given as TGTGCCAGCAGCAATGGGGTTACCGGGGAGCTGTTTTTT. Translation gives CASSNGVTGELFF.